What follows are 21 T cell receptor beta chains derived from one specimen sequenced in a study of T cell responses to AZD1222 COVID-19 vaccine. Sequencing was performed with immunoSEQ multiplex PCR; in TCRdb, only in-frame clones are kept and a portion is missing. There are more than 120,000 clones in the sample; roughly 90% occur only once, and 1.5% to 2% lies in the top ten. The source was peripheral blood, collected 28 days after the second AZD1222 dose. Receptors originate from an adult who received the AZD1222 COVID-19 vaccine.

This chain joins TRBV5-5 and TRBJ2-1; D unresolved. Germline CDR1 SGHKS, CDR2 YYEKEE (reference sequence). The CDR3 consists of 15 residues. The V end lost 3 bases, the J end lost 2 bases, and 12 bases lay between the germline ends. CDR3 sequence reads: CASSWPTSTYNEQFF. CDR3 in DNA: TGTGCCAGCAGCTGGCCGACCAGTACCTACAATGAGCAGTTCTTC.

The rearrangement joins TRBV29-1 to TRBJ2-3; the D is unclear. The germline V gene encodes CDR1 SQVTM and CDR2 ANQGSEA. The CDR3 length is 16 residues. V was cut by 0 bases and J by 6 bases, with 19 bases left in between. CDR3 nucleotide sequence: TGCAGCGTTGAAGAACTACAGATCCTTCTAGGGGATACGCAGTATTTT. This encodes CSVEELQILLGDTQYF.

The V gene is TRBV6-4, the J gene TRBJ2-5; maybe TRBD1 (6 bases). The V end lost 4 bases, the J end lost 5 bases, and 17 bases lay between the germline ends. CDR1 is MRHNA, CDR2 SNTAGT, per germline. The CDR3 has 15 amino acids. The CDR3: CASSAVSGVRETQYF. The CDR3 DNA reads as TGTGCCAGCAGTGCGGTCTCAGGGGTGCGGGAGACCCAGTACTTC.

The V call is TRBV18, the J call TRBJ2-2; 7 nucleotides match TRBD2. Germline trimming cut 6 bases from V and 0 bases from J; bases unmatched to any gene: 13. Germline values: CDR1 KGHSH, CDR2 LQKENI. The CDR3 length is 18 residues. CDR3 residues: CASSPQRAGRSNTGELFF. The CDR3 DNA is TGTGCCAGCTCCCCCCAGAGAGCGGGAAGATCGAACACCGGGGAGCTGTTTTTT.

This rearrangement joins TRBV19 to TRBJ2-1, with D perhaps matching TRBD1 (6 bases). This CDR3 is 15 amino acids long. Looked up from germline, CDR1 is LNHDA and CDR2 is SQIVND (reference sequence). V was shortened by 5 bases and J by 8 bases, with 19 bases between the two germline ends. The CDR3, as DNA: TGTGCCAGTAGTCCTGGACCCGGGACAATTGATGAGCAGTTCTTC. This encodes CASSPGPGTIDEQFF. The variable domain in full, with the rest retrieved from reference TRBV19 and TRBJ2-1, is DGGITQSPKYLFRKEGQNVTLSCEQNLNHDAMYWYRQDPGQGLRLIYYSQIVNDFQKGDIAEGYSVSREKKESFPLTVTSAQKNPTAFYLCASSPGPGTIDEQFFGPGTRLTVL.

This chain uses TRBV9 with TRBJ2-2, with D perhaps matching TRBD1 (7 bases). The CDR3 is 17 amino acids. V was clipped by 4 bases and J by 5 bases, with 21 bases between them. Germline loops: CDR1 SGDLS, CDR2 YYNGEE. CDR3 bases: TGTGCCAGCAGCTCAGACCAGACAGGGAGGTTAACCGGGGAGCTGTTTTTT. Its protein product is CASSSDQTGRLTGELFF.

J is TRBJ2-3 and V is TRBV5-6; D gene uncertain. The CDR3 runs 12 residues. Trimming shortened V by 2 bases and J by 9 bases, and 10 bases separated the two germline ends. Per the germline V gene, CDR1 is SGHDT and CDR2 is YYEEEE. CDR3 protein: CASSFDLGTQYF. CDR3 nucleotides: TGTGCCAGCAGCTTTGACTTGGGGACGCAGTATTTT.

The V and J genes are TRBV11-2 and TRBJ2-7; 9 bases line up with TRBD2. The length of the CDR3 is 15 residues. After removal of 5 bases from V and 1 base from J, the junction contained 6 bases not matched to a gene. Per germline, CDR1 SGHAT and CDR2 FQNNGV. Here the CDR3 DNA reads TGTGCCAGCAGCGAACTAGCGGGCCAATCCTACGAGCAGTACTTC. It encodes CASSELAGQSYEQYF.

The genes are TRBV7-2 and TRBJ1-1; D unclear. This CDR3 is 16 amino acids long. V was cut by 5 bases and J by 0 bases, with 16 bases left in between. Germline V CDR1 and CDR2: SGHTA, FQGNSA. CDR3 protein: CASSPGRVFMNTEAFF. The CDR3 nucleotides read TGTGCCAGCAGCCCCGGACGGGTTTTTATGAACACTGAAGCTTTCTTT.

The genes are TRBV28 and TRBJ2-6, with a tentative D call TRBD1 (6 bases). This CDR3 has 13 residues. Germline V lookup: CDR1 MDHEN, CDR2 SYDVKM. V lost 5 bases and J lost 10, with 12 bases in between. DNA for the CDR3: TGTGCCAGCAGTATACAGGGTGGTAACGTCCTGACTTTC. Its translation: CASSIQGGNVLTF.

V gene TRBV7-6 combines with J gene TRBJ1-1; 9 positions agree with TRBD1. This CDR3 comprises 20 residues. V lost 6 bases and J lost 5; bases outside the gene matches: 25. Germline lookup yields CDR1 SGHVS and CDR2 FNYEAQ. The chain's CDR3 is CASSLVTPWGTGNRGTEAFF. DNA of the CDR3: TGTGCCAGCAGTCTAGTCACCCCGTGGGGGACAGGGAACAGGGGAACTGAAGCTTTCTTT.

CDR3 residues: CAWSRTGGSYSTGELFF. The CDR3, as DNA: TGTGCCTGGAGCCGGACAGGGGGAAGTTATAGCACCGGGGAGCTGTTTTTT. The gene calls are TRBV30 and TRBJ2-2; TRBD1 agrees at 10 bases. The V gene's germline CDR1 is GTSNPN and CDR2 SVGIG (reference sequence). Trimming at V came to 3 bases and at J to 4 bases, leaving 11 bases not matched to a gene. The CDR3 spans 17 residues.

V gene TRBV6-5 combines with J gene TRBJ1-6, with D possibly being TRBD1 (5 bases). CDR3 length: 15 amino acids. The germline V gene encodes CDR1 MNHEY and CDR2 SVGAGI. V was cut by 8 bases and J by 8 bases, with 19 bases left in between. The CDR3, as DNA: TGTGCCAGCTCCCGGGACCCTTATTCCTATTCACCCCTCCACTTT. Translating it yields CASSRDPYSYSPLHF.

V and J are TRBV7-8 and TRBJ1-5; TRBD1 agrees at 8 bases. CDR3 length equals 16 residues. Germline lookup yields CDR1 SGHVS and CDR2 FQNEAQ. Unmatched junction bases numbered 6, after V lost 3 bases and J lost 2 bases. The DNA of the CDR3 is TGTGCCAGCAGCTTTTCAGACAGGGGCCGCAATCAGCCCCAGCATTTT. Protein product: CASSFSDRGRNQPQHF.

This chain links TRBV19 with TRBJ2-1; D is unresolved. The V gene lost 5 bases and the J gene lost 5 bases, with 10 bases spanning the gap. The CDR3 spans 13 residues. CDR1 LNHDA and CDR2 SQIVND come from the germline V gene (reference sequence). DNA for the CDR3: TGTGCCAGTAGTTTTGCCCTTGACAATGAGCAGTTCTTC. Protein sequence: CASSFALDNEQFF.

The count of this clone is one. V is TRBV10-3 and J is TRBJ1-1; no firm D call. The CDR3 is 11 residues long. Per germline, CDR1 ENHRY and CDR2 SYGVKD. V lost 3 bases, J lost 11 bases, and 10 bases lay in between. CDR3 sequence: CAISEGLRAFF. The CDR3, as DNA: TGTGCCATCAGTGAAGGCCTAAGGGCTTTCTTT.

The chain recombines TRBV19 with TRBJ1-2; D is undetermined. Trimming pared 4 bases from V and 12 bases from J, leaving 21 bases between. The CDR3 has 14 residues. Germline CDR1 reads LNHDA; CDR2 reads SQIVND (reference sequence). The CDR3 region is CASSTSDSGREDTF. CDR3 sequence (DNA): TGTGCCAGTAGTACCTCCGACTCGGGGAGAGAGGACACCTTC.

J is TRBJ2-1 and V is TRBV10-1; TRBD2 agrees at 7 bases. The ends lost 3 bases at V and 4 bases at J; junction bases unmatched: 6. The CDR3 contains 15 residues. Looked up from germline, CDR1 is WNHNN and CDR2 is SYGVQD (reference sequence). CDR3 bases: TGCGCCAGCAGTGACCCTAGCGGAGCGTACAATGAGCAGTTCTTC. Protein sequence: CASSDPSGAYNEQFF.

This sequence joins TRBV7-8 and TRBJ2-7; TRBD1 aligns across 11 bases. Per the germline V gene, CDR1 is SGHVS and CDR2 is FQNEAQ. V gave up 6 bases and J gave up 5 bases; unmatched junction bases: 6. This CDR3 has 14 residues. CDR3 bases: TGTGCCAGCAGACCCCGGGACAGGGGGAACGAGCAGTACTTC. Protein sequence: CASRPRDRGNEQYF.

CDR3 bases: TGTGCCAGTAGGGCGGATGTGGGACAGGGCCCTTACGAGCAGTACTTC. Protein sequence: CASRADVGQGPYEQYF. The V call is TRBV19, the J call TRBJ2-7, with TRBD1 identical over 9 bases. After removal of 6 bases from V and 4 bases from J, the junction contained 13 bases not matched to a gene. Germline V gene data show CDR1 as LNHDA and CDR2 as SQIVND (reference sequence). The CDR3 has 16 residues.

This CDR3 is CSAQDVRGGYGYTF. The DNA of the CDR3 is TGCAGCGCCCAGGACGTGCGAGGGGGCTATGGCTACACCTTC. V gene TRBV29-1 combines with J gene TRBJ1-2; TRBD1 is a possible D gene (6 bases). Trimming stripped 7 bases from V and 4 bases from J, with 19 bases between. The CDR3 is made up of 14 amino acids. Germline V gene sequence: CDR1 SQVTM, CDR2 ANQGSEA.